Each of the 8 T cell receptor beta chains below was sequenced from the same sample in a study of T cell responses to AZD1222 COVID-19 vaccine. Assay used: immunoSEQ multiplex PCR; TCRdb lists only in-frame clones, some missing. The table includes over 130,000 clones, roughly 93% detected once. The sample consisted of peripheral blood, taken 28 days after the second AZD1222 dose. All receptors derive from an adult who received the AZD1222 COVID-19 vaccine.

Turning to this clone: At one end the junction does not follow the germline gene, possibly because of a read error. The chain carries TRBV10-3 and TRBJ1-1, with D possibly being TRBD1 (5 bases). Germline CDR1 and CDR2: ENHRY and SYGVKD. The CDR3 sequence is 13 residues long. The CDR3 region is CAIGAELKTEAFF. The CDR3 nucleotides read TGTGCCATCGGGGCGGAACTGAAAACTGAAGCTTTCTTT.

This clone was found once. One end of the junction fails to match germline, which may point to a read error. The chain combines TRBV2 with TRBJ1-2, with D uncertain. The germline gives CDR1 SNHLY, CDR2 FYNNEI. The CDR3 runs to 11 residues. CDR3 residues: CASSEGAFWAF. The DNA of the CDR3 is TGTGCCAGCAGTGAAGGGGCATTTTGGGCCTTC.

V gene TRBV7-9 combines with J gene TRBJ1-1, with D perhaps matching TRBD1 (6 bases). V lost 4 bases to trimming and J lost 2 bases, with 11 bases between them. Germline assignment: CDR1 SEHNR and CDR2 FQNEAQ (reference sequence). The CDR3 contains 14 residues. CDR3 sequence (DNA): TGTGCCAGCAGCTCGGACAGTTTCAACACTGAAGCTTTCTTT. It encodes CASSSDSFNTEAFF. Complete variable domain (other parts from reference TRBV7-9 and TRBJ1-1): DTGVSQNPRHKITKRGQNVTFRCDPISEHNRLYWYRQTLGQGPEFLTYFQNEAQLEKSRLLSDRFSAERPKGSFSTLEIQRTEQGDSAMYLCASSSDSFNTEAFFGQGTRLTVV.

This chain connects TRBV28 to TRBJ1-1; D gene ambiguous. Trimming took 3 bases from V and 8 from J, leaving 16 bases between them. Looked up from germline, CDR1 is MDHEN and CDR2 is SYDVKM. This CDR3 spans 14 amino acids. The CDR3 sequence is CASSFLPLGYEAFF. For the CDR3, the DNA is TGTGCCAGCAGTTTCCTCCCCTTAGGGTACGAAGCTTTCTTT.

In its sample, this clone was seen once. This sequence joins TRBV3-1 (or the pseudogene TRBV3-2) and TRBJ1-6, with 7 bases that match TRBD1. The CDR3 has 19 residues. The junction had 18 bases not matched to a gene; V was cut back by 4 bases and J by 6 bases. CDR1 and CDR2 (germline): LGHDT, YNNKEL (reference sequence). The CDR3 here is CASSRKPTGISIGNSPLHF. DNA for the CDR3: TGTGCCAGCAGCCGAAAACCGACAGGGATCAGTATCGGTAATTCACCCCTCCACTTT.

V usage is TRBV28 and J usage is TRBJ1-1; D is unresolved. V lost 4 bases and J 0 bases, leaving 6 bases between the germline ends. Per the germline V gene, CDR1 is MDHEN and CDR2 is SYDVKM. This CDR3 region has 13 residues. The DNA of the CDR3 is TGTGCCAGCAGTTCAGCAGTGAACACTGAAGCTTTCTTT. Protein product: CASSSAVNTEAFF.

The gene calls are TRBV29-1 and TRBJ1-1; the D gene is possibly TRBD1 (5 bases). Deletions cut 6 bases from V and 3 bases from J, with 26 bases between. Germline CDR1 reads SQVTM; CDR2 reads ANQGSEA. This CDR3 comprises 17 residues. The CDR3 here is CSVALWTISRGDTEAFF. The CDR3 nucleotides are TGCAGCGTAGCGTTATGGACTATATCGAGAGGGGACACTGAAGCTTTCTTT.

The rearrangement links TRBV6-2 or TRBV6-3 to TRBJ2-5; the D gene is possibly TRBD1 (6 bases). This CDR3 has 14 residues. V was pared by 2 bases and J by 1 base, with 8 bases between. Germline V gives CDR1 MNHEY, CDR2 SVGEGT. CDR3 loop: CASSYPGVQETQYF. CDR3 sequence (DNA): TGTGCCAGCAGTTACCCAGGGGTCCAAGAGACCCAGTACTTC.